This passage covers 8 T cell receptor beta chains from one sample sequenced in a study of human versus mouse CDR3 diversity and MHC coevolution. Measured with immunoSEQ multiplex PCR; TCRdb has only the in-frame clones, and not every one. The table lists tens of thousands of clones, around 94% of them singletons. The material sequenced was naive CD4+ T cells from blood. As to subset: CD45RO-negative CD62L-positive naive CD4 T cells. The receptors were gathered from a person between 55 and 69 years old in good health.

This chain uses TRBV19 with TRBJ2-1; 8 nucleotides align to TRBD2. The germline V gene has CDR1 LNHDA and CDR2 SQIVND (reference sequence). This CDR3 has 15 residues. V gave up 4 bases and J gave up 7 bases; unmatched junction bases: 9. This CDR3 reads CASSTLAESRNEQFF. CDR3 coding DNA: TGTGCCAGTAGTACACTAGCGGAGAGTAGGAATGAGCAGTTCTTC.

This chain uses TRBV9 with TRBJ2-3; 7 positions match TRBD2. This CDR3 contains 17 residues. Losses at the gene ends were 0 bases for V and 2 bases for J; bases not matched to a gene: 9. Germline CDR1 reads SGDLS; CDR2 reads YYNGEE. The CDR3 DNA sequence: TGTGCCAGCAGCGTAGGTGCTAGCGGAGCCTCCACAGATACGCAGTATTTT. It encodes CASSVGASGASTDTQYF.

V and J are TRBV29-1 and TRBJ2-5, with 11 bases identical to TRBD2. Unmatched junction bases numbered 3, after V lost 7 bases and J lost 2 bases. The length of the CDR3 is 13 residues. CDR1 is SQVTM and CDR2 is ANQGSEA in the germline V gene. CDR3: CSAGTSGQETQYF. The DNA for the CDR3 is TGCAGCGCCGGGACTAGCGGACAAGAGACCCAGTACTTC.

The chain employs TRBV5-1 and TRBJ2-5, with 12 positions matching TRBD2. CDR1 and CDR2 (germline): SGHRS, YFSETQ. With V trimmed by 6 bases and J by 1 base, 4 bases remained unmatched. The CDR3 extends over 15 amino acids. Here the CDR3 reads CASTRLAGAQETQYF. DNA for the CDR3: TGCGCCAGCACCCGACTAGCGGGAGCCCAAGAGACCCAGTACTTC.

The genes are TRBV2 and TRBJ2-5; 8 bases are shared with TRBD1. With V trimmed by 6 bases and J by 5 bases, 5 bases remained unmatched. The CDR3 spans 13 residues. From germline, CDR1 is SNHLY and CDR2 FYNNEI. DNA for the CDR3: TGTGCCAGCAGATGGACAGGGTTGGAGACCCAGTACTTC. Translating gives CASRWTGLETQYF. The whole variable domain, remainder taken from reference TRBV2 and TRBJ2-5, is EPEVTQTPSHQVTQMGQEVILRCVPISNHLYFYWYRQILGQKVEFLVSFYNNEISEKSEIFDDQFSVERPDGSNFTLKIRSTKLEDSAMYFCASRWTGLETQYFGPGTRLLVL.

The chain has TRBV9 and TRBJ2-7; D possibly corresponds to TRBD1 (6 bases). The V gene lost 0 bases and the J gene lost 0 bases, with 7 bases spanning the gap. The CDR3 is 14 residues long. Per germline, CDR1 SGDLS and CDR2 YYNGEE. The CDR3 coding sequence is TGTGCCAGCAGCGTAGGCAGGGGCTCCTACGAGCAGTACTTC. Translating gives CASSVGRGSYEQYF.

The V call is TRBV2, the J call TRBJ2-2; 12 bases agree with TRBD2. The germline CDR1 and CDR2 sequences are SNHLY and FYNNEI. The length of the CDR3 is 18 residues. V lost 7 bases, J lost 1 base, and 10 bases stayed unmatched. The CDR3 is CASIGFQGLAGNTGELFF. Written as DNA, the CDR3 is TGTGCCAGCATTGGGTTCCAGGGACTAGCGGGGAACACCGGGGAGCTGTTTTTT.

CDR3 protein: CASSPRSGMGIEQFF. The DNA for the CDR3 is TGTGCCAGCAGCCCGAGGTCGGGAATGGGTATTGAGCAGTTCTTC. This rearrangement joins TRBV5-4 to TRBJ2-1; D possibly corresponds to TRBD2 (5 bases). This CDR3 contains 15 residues. Germline assignment: CDR1 SGHNT and CDR2 YYREEE (reference sequence). Trimming removed 4 bases from V and 9 bases from J, with 20 bases in between.